The present T cell receptor (beta chain) was sequenced within a study of cytotoxic CD8 clonotypes in ibrutinib-treated CLL. Study-wide context: Investigators reported roughly 24 partial and 2 complete responses; after median roughly 65 months, about 15 patients remained remitted and approximately twelve progressed. Productive templates averaged about 250,000 per sample, and productive rearrangements around 92,000. General study results and limits: Rising at ibrutinib response, clonality subsequently fell back toward baseline at progression. Clonotypes that were public were uncommon, and they contracted or stayed stable on treatment.

Notes on this clone: Its antigen is still unknown.

The assay was immunoSEQ multiplex PCR, and TCRdb's table has in-frame clones only and misses some. The table lists around 130,000 clones, 80% to 85% of them singletons. V lost 1 base and J lost 0, with 18 bases in between. Looked up from germline, CDR1 is GTSNPN and CDR2 is SVGIG (reference sequence). This CDR3 region has 18 residues. This receptor was taken from a human donor with chronic lymphocytic leukemia. This chain links TRBV30 with TRBJ1-4; D is ambiguous. Sequenced material: PBMCs, taken after 24 months of ibrutinib treatment. CDR3 nucleotides: TGTGCCTGGAGTGAGGGATCGCGGGCATTCGCAACTAATGAAAAACTGTTTTTT. Encoded protein: CAWSEGSRAFATNEKLFF.